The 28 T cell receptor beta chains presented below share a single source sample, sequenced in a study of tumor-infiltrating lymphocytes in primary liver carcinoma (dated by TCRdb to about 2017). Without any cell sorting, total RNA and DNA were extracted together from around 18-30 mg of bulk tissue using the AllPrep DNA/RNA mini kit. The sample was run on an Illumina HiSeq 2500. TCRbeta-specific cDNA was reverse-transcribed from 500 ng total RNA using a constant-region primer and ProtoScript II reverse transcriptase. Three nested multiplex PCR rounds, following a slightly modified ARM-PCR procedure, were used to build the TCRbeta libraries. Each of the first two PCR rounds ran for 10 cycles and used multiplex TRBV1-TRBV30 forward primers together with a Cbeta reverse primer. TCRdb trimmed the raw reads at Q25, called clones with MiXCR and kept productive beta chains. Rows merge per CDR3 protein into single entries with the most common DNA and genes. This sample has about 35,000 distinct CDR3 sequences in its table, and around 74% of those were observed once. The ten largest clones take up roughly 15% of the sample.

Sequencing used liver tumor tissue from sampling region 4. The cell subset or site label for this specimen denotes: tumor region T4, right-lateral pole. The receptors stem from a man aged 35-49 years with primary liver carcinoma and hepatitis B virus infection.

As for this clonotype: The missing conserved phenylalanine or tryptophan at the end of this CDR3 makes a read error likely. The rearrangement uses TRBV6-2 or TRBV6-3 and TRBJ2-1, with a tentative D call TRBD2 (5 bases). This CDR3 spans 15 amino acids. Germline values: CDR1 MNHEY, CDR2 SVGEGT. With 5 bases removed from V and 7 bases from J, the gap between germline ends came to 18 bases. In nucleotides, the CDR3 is TGTGCCAGCAGTAACGGGAACAACAAGGAAAATGAGCAGTTCTTG. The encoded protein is CASSNGNNKENEQFL.

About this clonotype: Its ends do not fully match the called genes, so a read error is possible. The CDR3: CASSHDGTGNSPLRF. The DNA of the CDR3 is TGCGCCAGCAGCCATGATGGCACAGGGAATTCACCCCTCCGCTTT. The chain combines TRBV4-1 with TRBJ1-6, with D possibly matching TRBD1 (6 bases). Germline V gene sequence: CDR1 MGHRA, CDR2 YSYEKL. There are 15 residues in the CDR3.

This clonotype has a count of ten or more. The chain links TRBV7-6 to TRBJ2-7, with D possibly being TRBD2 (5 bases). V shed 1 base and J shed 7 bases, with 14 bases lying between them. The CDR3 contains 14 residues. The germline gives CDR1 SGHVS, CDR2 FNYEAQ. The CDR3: CASSLVLGVGEQYF. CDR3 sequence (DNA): TGTGCCAGCAGCTTAGTTCTGGGAGTGGGTGAGCAGTACTTC.

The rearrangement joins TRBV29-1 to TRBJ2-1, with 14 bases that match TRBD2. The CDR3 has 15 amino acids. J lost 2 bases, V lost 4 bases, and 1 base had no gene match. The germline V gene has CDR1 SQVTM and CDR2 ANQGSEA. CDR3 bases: TGCAGCGTTGGACTAGCGGGGGGGCCCTACAATGAGCAGTTCTTC. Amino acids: CSVGLAGGPYNEQFF.

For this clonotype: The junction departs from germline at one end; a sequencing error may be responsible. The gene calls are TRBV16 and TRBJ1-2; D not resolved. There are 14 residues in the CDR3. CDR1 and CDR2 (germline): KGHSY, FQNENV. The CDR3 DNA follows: TGTGTCAGCAGCCAGTCGGTAACGGGGTATGGCTACACCTTC. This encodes CVSSQSVTGYGYTF.

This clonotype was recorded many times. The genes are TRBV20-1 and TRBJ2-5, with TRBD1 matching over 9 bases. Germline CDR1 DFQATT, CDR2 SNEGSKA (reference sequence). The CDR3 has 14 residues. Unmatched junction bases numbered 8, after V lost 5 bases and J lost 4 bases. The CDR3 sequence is CSAPKTGGLETQYF. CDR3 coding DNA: TGCAGTGCTCCCAAGACAGGGGGGTTAGAGACCCAGTACTTC.

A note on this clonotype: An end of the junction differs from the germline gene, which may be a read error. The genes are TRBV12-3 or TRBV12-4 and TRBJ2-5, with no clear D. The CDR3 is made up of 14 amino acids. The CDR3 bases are TGTGTCAGCAGTTTAGGAACCACTTCTCGGATCCAGTACTTC. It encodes CVSSLGTTSRIQYF.

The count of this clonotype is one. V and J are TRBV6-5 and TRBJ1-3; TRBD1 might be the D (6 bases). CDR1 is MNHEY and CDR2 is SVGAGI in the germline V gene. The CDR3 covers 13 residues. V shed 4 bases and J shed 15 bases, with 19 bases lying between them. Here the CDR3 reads CASSSRGLETPYF. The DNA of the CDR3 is TGTGCCAGCAGTTCCAGGGGCCTTGAAACACCATATTTT.

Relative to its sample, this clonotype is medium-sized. CDR3 coding DNA: TGTGCCAGCAGCTCTTCCGATGCGAACACTGAAGCTTTCTTT. Protein: CASSSSDANTEAFF. The chain uses TRBV12-3 or TRBV12-4 and TRBJ1-1; D uncertain. V lost 6 bases, J lost 1 base, and 12 bases lay in between. This CDR3 has 14 residues.

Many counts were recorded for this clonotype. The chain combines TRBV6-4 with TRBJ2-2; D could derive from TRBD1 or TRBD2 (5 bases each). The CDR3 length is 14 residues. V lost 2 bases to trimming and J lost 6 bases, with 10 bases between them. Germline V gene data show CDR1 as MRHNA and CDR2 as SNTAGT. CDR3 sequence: CASSDGRGAGELFF. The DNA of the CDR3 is TGTGCCAGCAGTGACGGACGAGGGGCCGGGGAGCTGTTTTTT.

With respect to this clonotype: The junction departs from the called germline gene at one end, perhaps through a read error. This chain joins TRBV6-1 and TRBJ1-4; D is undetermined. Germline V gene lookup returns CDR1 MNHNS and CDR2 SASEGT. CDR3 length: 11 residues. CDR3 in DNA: TGTGGCAGCAGCAAAAACGAAAAACTGTTTTTT. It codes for CGSSKNEKLFF.

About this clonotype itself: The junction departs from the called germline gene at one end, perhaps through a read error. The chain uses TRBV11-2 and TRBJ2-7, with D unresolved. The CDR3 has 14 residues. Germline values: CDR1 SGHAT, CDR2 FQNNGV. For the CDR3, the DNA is TGTGCCAGCAGCTATATCAGGAACTCCTGCGAGCAGTACTTC. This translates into CASSYIRNSCEQYF.

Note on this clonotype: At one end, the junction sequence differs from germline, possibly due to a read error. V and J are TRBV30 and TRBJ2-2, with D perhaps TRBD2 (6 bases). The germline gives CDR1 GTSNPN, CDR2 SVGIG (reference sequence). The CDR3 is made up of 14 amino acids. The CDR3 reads CAWKTAGNTGELFF. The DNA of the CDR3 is TGTGCCTGGAAAACGGCGGGGAACACCGGAGAGCTGTTTTTT.

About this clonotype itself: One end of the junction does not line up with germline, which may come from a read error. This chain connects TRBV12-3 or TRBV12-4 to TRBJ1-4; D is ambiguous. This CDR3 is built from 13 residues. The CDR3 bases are TGTGCCAACAGTTTAGCGGGAACTGAAAAATTGCTTTTT. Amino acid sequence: CANSLAGTEKLLF.

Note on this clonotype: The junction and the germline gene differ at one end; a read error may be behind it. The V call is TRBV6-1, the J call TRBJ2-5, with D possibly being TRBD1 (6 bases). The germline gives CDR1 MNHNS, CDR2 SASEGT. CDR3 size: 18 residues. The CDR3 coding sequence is TGTGCCAGCAGTAAAAATTTAATGGGGGCGGCCGTTGGAGAGGCCCAGTACTTC. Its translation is CASSKNLMGAAVGEAQYF.

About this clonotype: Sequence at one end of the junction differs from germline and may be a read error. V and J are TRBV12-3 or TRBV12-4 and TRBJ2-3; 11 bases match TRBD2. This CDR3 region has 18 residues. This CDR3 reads CASSPRITSGSLSDTQYF. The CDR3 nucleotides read TGTGCCAGCAGTCCAAGAATTACTAGCGGGAGTCTATCAGATACGCAATATTTT.

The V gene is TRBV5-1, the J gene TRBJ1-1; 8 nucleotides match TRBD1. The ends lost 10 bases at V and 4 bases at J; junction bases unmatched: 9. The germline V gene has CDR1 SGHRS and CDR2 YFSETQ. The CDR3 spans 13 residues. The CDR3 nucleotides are TGCGCCGGTAGCTTCGGACAGGGCACTGAAGCTTTCTTT. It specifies CAGSFGQGTEAFF.

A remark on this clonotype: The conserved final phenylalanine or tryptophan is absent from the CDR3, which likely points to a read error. CDR3 sequence (DNA): TGTGCCATCAGCCAAGAGGGTCAAGGGACAGGGTACAATGAGCAGTTCTTA. It yields the protein CAISQEGQGTGYNEQFL. The J gene is TRBJ2-1, the V gene TRBV14; 9 nucleotides line up with TRBD1. The CDR3 extends over 17 amino acids. The germline CDR1 and CDR2 sequences are SGHDN and FVKESK.

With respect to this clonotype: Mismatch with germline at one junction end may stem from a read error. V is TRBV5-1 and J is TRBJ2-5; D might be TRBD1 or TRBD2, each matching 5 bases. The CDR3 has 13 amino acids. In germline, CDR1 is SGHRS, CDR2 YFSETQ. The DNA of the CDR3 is TGTGCCAGCAGCGTGGGGGACGGAGATACCCAGTACTTC. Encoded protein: CASSVGDGDTQYF.

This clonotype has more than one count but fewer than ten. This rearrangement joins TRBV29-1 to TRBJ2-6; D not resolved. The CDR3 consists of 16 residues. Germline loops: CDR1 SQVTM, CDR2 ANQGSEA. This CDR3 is CDVDLTSSSGANVLTF. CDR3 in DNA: TGCGACGTTGATCTGACCTCAAGCTCCGGGGCCAACGTCCTGACTTTC.

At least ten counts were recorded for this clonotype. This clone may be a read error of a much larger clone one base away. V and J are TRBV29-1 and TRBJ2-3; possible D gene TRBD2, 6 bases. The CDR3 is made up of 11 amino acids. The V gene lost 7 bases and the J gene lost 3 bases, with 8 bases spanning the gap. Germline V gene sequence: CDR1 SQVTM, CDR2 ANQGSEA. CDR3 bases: TGCAGCGCGGGAGAGACAGATACGCAGTATTTT. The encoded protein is CSAGETDTQYF.

The CDR3 loop is CASSAPHGAAKNIQYF. CDR3 sequence (DNA): TGTGCCAGCAGCGCACCACATGGGGCGGCCAAAAACATTCAGTACTTC. The chain recombines TRBV7-2 with TRBJ2-4; a weak D match, TRBD1 (5 bases). The germline V gene has CDR1 SGHTA and CDR2 FQGNSA. The CDR3 is made up of 16 amino acids. The germline V and J ends were trimmed by 5 bases and 1 base, with 15 bases remaining between them. The full variable domain, in which reference TRBV7-2 and TRBJ2-4 provide the parts outside the CDR3, is GAGVSQSPSNKVTEKGKDVELRCDPISGHTALYWYRQSLGQGLEFLIYFQGNSAPDKSGLPSDRFSAERTGGSVSTLTIQRTQQEDSAVYLCASSAPHGAAKNIQYFGAGTRLSVL.

Here the CDR3 DNA reads TGTGCCAGCAGCTACGAGGGACGAACTTTCTTT. This translates into CASSYEGRTFF. The chain has TRBV5-6 and TRBJ1-1; D may be TRBD1 (5 bases). V lost 3 bases and J lost 12, with 12 bases in between. The CDR3 runs 11 residues. CDR1 SGHDT and CDR2 YYEEEE come from the germline V gene.

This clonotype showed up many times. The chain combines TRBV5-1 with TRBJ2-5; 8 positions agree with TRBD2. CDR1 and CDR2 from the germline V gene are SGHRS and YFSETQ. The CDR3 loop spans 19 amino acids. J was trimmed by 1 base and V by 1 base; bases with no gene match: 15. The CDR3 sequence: CASSLRGSGAAFFQETQYF. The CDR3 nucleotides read TGCGCCAGCAGCTTGCGAGGTAGCGGGGCTGCCTTCTTCCAAGAGACCCAGTACTTC.

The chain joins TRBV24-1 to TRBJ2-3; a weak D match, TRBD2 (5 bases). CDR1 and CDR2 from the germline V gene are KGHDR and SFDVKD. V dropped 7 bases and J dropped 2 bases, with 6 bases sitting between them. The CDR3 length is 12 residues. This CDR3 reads CATRRATDTQYF. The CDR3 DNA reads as TGTGCCACCAGGCGGGCCACAGATACGCAGTATTTT.

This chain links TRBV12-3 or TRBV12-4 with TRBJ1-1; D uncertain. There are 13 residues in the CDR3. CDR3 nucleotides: TGTATCAGCCGGGCGGCGATGAACACTGAAGCTTTCTTT. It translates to CISRAAMNTEAFF.

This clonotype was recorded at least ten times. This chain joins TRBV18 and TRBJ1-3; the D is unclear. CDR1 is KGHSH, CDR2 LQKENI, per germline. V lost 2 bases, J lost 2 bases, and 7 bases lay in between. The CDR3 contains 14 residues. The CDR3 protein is CASSPERAGNTIYF. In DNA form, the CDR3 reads TGTGCCAGCTCACCAGAGAGAGCTGGAAACACCATATATTTT.

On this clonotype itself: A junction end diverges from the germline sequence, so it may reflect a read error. The CDR3 loop is CVSDEGRPTGELFF. As DNA, the CDR3 is TGTGTCAGTGACGAGGGACGGCCCACCGGGGAGCTGTTTTTT. J is TRBJ2-2 and V is TRBV19; D might be TRBD1 or TRBD2, each matching 5 bases. The V gene's germline CDR1 is LNHDA and CDR2 SQIVND (reference sequence). CDR3 size: 14 residues. Combining the CDR3 with reference TRBV19 and TRBJ2-2 gives the whole variable domain DGGITQSPKYLFRKEGQNVTLSCEQNLNHDAMYWYRQDPGQGLRLIYYSQIVNDFQKGDIAEGYSVSREKKESFPLTVTSAQKNPTAFYLCVSDEGRPTGELFFGEGSRLTVL.